The present entry profiles one T cell receptor beta chain with its context. The CDR3 totals 14 residues. The V gene's germline CDR1 is PRHDT and CDR2 FYEKMQ (reference sequence). Between the trimmed V and J ends, which lost 0 bases and 8 bases, there was a span of 13 bases. This sample was taken from a study of blood T cell repertoires in COVID-19. Measured with immunoSEQ multiplex PCR; TCRdb has only the in-frame clones, and not every one. The sample has around 430,000 clones; more than 75% are singletons. The sequence came from a woman between 45 and 60 years old who had recovered from COVID-19. The rearrangement joins TRBV13 to TRBJ1-2; no definite D call. The material sequenced was PBMCs or T cells enriched from blood (not recorded which). In DNA, the CDR3 is TGTGCCAGCAGCTTAGGCCGCGCGGGGTTCGGCTACACCTTC. This codes for CASSLGRAGFGYTF. Combining the CDR3 with reference TRBV13 and TRBJ1-2 gives the whole variable domain AAGVIQSPRHLIKEKRETATLKCYPIPRHDTVYWYQQGPGQDPQFLISFYEKMQSDKGSIPDRFSAQQFSDYHSELNMSSLELGDSALYFCASSLGRAGFGYTFGSGTRLTVV.